This T cell receptor (beta chain) originates from a study of blood T cell repertoires in COVID-19. About the research overall: T cells, B-cell-depleted T cells, or PBMCs supplied cDNA or gDNA.

As originally analysed: Amplification of reference gene primers provided the estimated nucleated cell counts. Produced via immunoSEQ multiplex PCR; TCRdb's table is partial and in-frame only. That table furnishes V, J and clone size, whereas the DNA furnished D and trimming. This sample yields some 42,000 clones, of which around four fifths are seen a single time; approximately 5% belongs to the top ten. V lost 5 bases to trimming and J lost 3 bases; unmatched junction nucleotides: 8. Germline V CDR1 and CDR2: MDHEN, SYDVKM. The CDR3 has 17 amino acids. The clonotype comes from a man over 45 with active COVID-19. The sample comprised peripheral blood. The V call is TRBV28, the J call TRBJ2-4; 12 bases fit TRBD1. The chain's CDR3 is CASSPMGQGAVKNIQYF. CDR3 sequence (DNA): TGTGCCAGCAGTCCTATGGGACAGGGGGCTGTCAAAAACATTCAGTACTTC.